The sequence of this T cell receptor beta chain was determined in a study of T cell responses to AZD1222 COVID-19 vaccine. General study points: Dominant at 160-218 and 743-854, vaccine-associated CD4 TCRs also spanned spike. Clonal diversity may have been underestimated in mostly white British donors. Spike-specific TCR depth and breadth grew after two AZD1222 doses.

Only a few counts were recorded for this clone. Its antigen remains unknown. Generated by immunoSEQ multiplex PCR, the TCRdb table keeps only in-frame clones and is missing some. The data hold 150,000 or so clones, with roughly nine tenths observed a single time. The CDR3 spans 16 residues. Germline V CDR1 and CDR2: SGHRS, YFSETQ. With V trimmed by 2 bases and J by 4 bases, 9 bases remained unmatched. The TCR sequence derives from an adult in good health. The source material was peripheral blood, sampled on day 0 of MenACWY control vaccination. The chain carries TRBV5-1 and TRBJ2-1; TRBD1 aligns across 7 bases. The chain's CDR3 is CASSLDGTADYNEQFF. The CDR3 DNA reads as TGCGCCAGCAGCTTAGACGGGACAGCCGATTACAATGAGCAGTTCTTC.